The sequence of this T cell receptor (beta chain) was determined in a study of blood T cell repertoires in COVID-19. The overall study: Sites across the United States, Italy and Spain contributed samples from acute and convalescent COVID-19.

The CDR3 is 14 amino acids. Germline V gives CDR1 MDHEN, CDR2 SYDVKM. V lost 7 bases to trimming and J lost 5 bases, with 15 bases between them. TCRdb's copy holds only in-frame clones and misses some; the assay was immunoSEQ multiplex PCR. The sample lists some 150,000 clones; around nine tenths were seen once. Participants were aged about 18 to 89 years, lived in under 30 US areas, and enrolled virtually. Sample: PBMCs or T cells enriched from blood (not recorded which). This receptor was taken from a woman younger than 30 who had recovered from COVID-19. The chain is built from TRBV28 and TRBJ1-5, with D possibly TRBD1 on 6 matching bases. CDR3 region: CASNSQGRYQPQHF. Here the CDR3 DNA reads TGTGCCAGCAACTCCCAGGGGCGCTATCAGCCCCAGCATTTT.